The clone carrying this TCR beta chain was seen a few times. Antigen unknown. This sample is part of a study of blood T cells in healthy people across ages. Points from the study as a whole: More naive CD4+ cells and higher diversity marked long-lived donors relative to aged donors. Across samples, TCR beta diversity tracked strongly with naive T cell percentage.

Per sample, a minimum of 6 million PBMCs were isolated. Sample-barcoded 5' priming and a J-beta primer mix drove a second PCR of roughly 6 to 12 cycles. TCRdb reprocessed the 5' RACE reads via MiXCR and lists one record per CDR3 protein. The table lists around 620,000 distinct CDR3 sequences, approximately 30% of them singletons. In germline, CDR1 is LGHDT, CDR2 YNNKEL (reference sequence). V lost 1 base, J lost 4 bases, and 5 bases stayed unmatched. This CDR3 is 16 amino acids long. Sequencing was carried out using blood. The TCR comes from a woman in her 70s in good health. V is TRBV3-1 and J is TRBJ2-2; TRBD2 matches 8 bases. CDR3 sequence: CASSQAGGRITGELFF. CDR3 DNA: TGTGCCAGCAGCCAAGCGGGGGGGCGTATCACCGGGGAGCTGTTTTTT.